Below are 18 T cell receptor beta chains sequenced from a single sample in a study of CD8 T cells in ankylosing spondylitis. Study results and caveats: A TCR beta motif of 8 or 9 highly homologous variants appeared characteristic of ankylosing spondylitis blood.

These receptors' targets are unknown. TCRdb fed the 5' RACE reads into MiXCR, producing one record per CDR3 protein. The data show roughly 670,000 distinct CDR3 sequences, around 20% seen once. Material: blood, either unsorted or a sorted T cell fraction (not recorded which). The receptors here all came from a male donor with ankylosing spondylitis.

The chain employs TRBV6-5 and TRBJ2-7, with TRBD1 matching 9 bases. The CDR3 totals 15 residues. Looked up from germline, CDR1 is MNHEY and CDR2 is SVGAGI. J lost 4 bases, V lost 2 bases, and 6 bases had no gene match. The CDR3 protein is CASSYVSQGAYEQYF. CDR3 DNA: TGTGCCAGCAGTTACGTCTCACAGGGGGCTTACGAGCAGTACTTC.

The V call is TRBV5-1, the J call TRBJ2-5, with TRBD2 as a possible D gene (6 bases). The germline V and J ends were trimmed by 3 bases and 7 bases, with 19 bases remaining between them. Germline CDR1 is SGHRS and CDR2 is YFSETQ. The length of the CDR3 is 15 residues. This CDR3 is CASSSSGSSAGTQYF. DNA for the CDR3: TGCGCCAGCAGCTCAAGCGGGTCATCCGCAGGGACCCAGTACTTC.

The J gene is TRBJ2-2, the V gene TRBV3-1; 8 bases are a match to TRBD2. Germline lookup yields CDR1 LGHDT and CDR2 YNNKEL (reference sequence). This CDR3 is built from 19 residues. V shed 1 base, J shed 2 bases, and the junction held 12 bases outside the gene matches. The CDR3, as DNA: TGTGCCAGCAGCCAAGGCCCCCCGAGACTAGCGATAAACACCGGGGAGCTGTTTTTT. Its translation: CASSQGPPRLAINTGELFF.

The rearrangement uses TRBV15 and TRBJ1-1; D remains ambiguous. Germline CDR1 and CDR2: LNHNV and YYDKDF (reference sequence). CDR3 size: 15 residues. The V end lost 0 bases, the J end lost 2 bases, and 10 bases lay between the germline ends. The CDR3, as DNA: TGTGCCACCAGCAGAGATAAGGGCACAAACACTGAAGCTTTCTTT. This translates into CATSRDKGTNTEAFF.

This clonotype was found a few times. This sequence joins TRBV7-8 and TRBJ2-2; 8 bases are shared with TRBD2. The CDR3 has 15 amino acids. With 5 bases clipped from V and 5 bases from J, the junction kept 7 bases outside the gene matches. Germline V gene lookup returns CDR1 SGHVS and CDR2 FQNEAQ. The CDR3 protein is CASSKLGLVTGELFF. DNA of the CDR3: TGTGCCAGCAGCAAGTTGGGACTAGTGACCGGGGAGCTGTTTTTT.

This clonotype was detected a few times. This sequence joins TRBV12-3 or TRBV12-4 and TRBJ2-1; 10 nucleotides match TRBD2. The CDR3 runs to 14 residues. The ends lost 5 bases at V and 9 bases at J; junction bases unmatched: 7. In DNA, the CDR3 is TGTGCCAGCAGTGGACTAGCGGCCATCGCTGAGCAGTTCTTC. The encoded protein is CASSGLAAIAEQFF.

This clonotype showed up just a few times. This chain joins TRBV5-1 and TRBJ1-6, with D hard to call. CDR3 length: 13 amino acids. In germline, CDR1 is SGHRS, CDR2 YFSETQ. V was trimmed by 5 bases and J by 8 bases, leaving 11 bases between them. CDR3 nucleotide sequence: TGCGCCAGCAGTGCCAAGGGTGATTCACCCCTCCACTTT. Translated: CASSAKGDSPLHF. Full variable domain (remainder filled in from reference TRBV5-1 and TRBJ1-6): KAGVTQTPRYLIKTRGQQVTLSCSPISGHRSVSWYQQTPGQGLQFLFEYFSETQRNKGNFPGRFSGRQFSNSRSEMNVSTLELGDSALYLCASSAKGDSPLHFGNGTRLTVT.

The chain links TRBV20-1 to TRBJ2-7; D possibly corresponds to TRBD1 (6 bases). V was clipped by 3 bases and J by 2 bases, with 14 bases between them. This CDR3 contains 14 residues. Germline V gives CDR1 DFQATT, CDR2 SNEGSKA (reference sequence). CDR3: CSARLRTDAYEQYF. The DNA for the CDR3 is TGCAGTGCTAGGCTGCGGACAGACGCCTACGAGCAGTACTTC.

Ten or more counts support this clonotype. V is TRBV7-8 and J is TRBJ2-1; 7 positions agree with TRBD2. V dropped 7 bases and J dropped 9; count of bases not matched to a gene: 15. Germline V lookup: CDR1 SGHVS, CDR2 FQNEAQ. CDR3 length: 15 amino acids. CDR3: CASTPNRDYYSEQFF. In DNA, the CDR3 is TGTGCCAGCACACCCAACCGGGACTACTACTCTGAGCAGTTCTTC.

V usage is TRBV7-2 and J usage is TRBJ2-2; TRBD2 aligns across 7 bases. The CDR3 is made up of 17 amino acids. V lost 0 bases, J lost 7 bases, and 11 bases stayed unmatched. The germline V gene has CDR1 SGHTA and CDR2 FQGNSA. Written as DNA, the CDR3 is TGTGCCAGCAGCTTAGCGCCCGGGGGAGGGCCTAGCGGGGAGCTGTTTTTT. Translation: CASSLAPGGGPSGELFF.

This clonotype is a singleton in its sample. This chain joins TRBV20-1 and TRBJ1-1; 7 bases fit TRBD1. Germline CDR1 and CDR2: DFQATT and SNEGSKA (reference sequence). Unmatched junction bases numbered 10, after V lost 6 bases and J lost 0 bases. The CDR3 sequence is 15 residues long. The chain's CDR3 is CSAETWDSMNTEAFF. Written as DNA, the CDR3 is TGCAGTGCCGAAACCTGGGACAGCATGAACACTGAAGCTTTCTTT.

This clonotype was detected a few times. The rearrangement uses TRBV12-3 or TRBV12-4 and TRBJ2-1; TRBD2 might be the D (5 bases). Trimming took off 5 bases at V and 0 bases at J, with 14 bases between the two ends. The CDR3 runs to 16 residues. The CDR3 reads CASSAGRSSSYNEQFF. As DNA, the CDR3 is TGTGCCAGCAGTGCGGGCCGCTCCAGCTCCTACAATGAGCAGTTCTTC.

The J gene is TRBJ2-1, the V gene TRBV19; the D gene is possibly TRBD2 (6 bases). V was trimmed by 5 bases and J by 14 bases, leaving 22 bases between them. This CDR3 is built from 14 residues. The germline CDR1 and CDR2 sequences are LNHDA and SQIVND (reference sequence). The CDR3 protein is CASSSRRGFGGEFF. In DNA form, the CDR3 reads TGTGCCAGTAGTTCCCGCCGAGGGTTCGGAGGGGAGTTCTTC. The entire variable domain, with the rest obtained from reference TRBV19 and TRBJ2-1, is as follows: DGGITQSPKYLFRKEGQNVTLSCEQNLNHDAMYWYRQDPGQGLRLIYYSQIVNDFQKGDIAEGYSVSREKKESFPLTVTSAQKNPTAFYLCASSSRRGFGGEFFGPGTRLTVL.

This clonotype was seen a few times. This chain links TRBV10-3 with TRBJ2-6; D unclear. Between the trimmed V and J ends, which lost 0 bases and 2 bases, there was a span of 2 bases. Germline CDR1 and CDR2: ENHRY and SYGVKD. This CDR3 is 14 amino acids long. CDR3 in DNA: TGTGCCATCAGTGAGTCGGCTGGGGCCAACGTCCTGACTTTC. Translated: CAISESAGANVLTF.

This clonotype came up a few times. J is TRBJ2-5 and V is TRBV12-3 or TRBV12-4; TRBD2 agrees at 10 bases. Germline trimming cut 4 bases from V and 2 bases from J; bases unmatched to any gene: 10. The CDR3 consists of 17 residues. The CDR3 DNA reads as TGTGCCAGCAGTTCCGTGTTACTAGCGGGGCGTCAAGAGACCCAGTACTTC. It is translated as CASSSVLLAGRQETQYF.

At least ten counts were recorded for this clonotype. This rearrangement joins TRBV6-1 to TRBJ1-1, with 9 bases matching TRBD1. CDR1 MNHNS and CDR2 SASEGT come from the germline V gene. V lost 5 bases to trimming and J lost 0 bases; unmatched junction nucleotides: 4. The CDR3 contains 15 residues. The CDR3 bases are TGTGCCAGCAGTCCCGGGACAGGGATGAACACTGAAGCTTTCTTT. It codes for CASSPGTGMNTEAFF.

This chain links TRBV10-3 with TRBJ2-5; possibly TRBD1 for D (6 bases). Germline V lookup: CDR1 ENHRY, CDR2 SYGVKD. Trimming pared 11 bases from V and 1 base from J, leaving 17 bases between. This CDR3 has 14 residues. The CDR3: CAVALGGAQETQYF. The CDR3 bases are TGTGCCGTCGCCCTAGGGGGTGCCCAAGAGACCCAGTACTTC.

At least ten counts were recorded for this clonotype. The chain links TRBV29-1 to TRBJ2-5; D unresolved. Germline-derived CDR1 and CDR2 are SQVTM and ANQGSEA. Trimming stripped 4 bases from V and 1 base from J, with 13 bases between. This CDR3 is built from 14 residues. This chain's CDR3 is CSVVFLGSQETQYF. The CDR3, as DNA: TGCAGCGTTGTCTTCTTAGGTAGCCAAGAGACCCAGTACTTC.